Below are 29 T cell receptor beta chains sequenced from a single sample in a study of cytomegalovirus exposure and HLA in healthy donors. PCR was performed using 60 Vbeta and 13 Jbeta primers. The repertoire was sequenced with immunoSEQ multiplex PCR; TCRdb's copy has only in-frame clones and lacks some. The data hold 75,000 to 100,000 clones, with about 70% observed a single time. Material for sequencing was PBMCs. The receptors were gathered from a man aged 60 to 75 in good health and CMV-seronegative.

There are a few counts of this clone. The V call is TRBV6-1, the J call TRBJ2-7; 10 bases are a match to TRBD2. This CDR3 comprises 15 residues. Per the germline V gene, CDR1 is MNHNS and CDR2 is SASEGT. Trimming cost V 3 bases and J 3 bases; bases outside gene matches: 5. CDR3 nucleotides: TGTGCCAGCAGTGACCCTCAGCGGGGGGGCTACGAGCAGTACTTC. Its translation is CASSDPQRGGYEQYF.

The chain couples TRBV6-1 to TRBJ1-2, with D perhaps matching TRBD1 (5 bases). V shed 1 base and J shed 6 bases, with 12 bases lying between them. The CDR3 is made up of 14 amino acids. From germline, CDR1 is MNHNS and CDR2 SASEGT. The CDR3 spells CASSEVGGVNGYTF. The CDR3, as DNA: TGTGCCAGCAGTGAAGTCGGGGGAGTAAATGGCTACACCTTC.

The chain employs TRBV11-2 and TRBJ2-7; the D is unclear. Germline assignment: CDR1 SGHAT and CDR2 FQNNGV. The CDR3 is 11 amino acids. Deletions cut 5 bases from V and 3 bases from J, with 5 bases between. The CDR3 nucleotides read TGTGCCAGCAGCCCCAACTACGAGCAGTACTTC. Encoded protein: CASSPNYEQYF.

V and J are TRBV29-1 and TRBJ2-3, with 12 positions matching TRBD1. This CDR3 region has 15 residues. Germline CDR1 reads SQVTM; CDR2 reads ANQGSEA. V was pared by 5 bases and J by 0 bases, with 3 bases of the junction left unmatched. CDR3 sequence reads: CSVQGQGASTDTQYF. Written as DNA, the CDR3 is TGCAGCGTTCAGGGACAGGGGGCTAGCACAGATACGCAGTATTTT.

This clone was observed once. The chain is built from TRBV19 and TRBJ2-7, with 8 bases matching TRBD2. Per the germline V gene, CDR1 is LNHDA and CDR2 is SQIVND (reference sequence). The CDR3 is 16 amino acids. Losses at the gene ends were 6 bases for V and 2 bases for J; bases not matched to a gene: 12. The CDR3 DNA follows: TGTGCCAGTAGAGGAGCGGGAGAGCGGGGGACCTACGAGCAGTACTTC. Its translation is CASRGAGERGTYEQYF.

The CDR3 DNA reads as TGTGCCAGCAGTAACCGGCTAGCGGGAGTAAAGACCCAGTACTTC. This sequence encodes CASSNRLAGVKTQYF. The gene calls are TRBV6-5 and TRBJ2-5, with 10 bases lining up with TRBD2. The CDR3 is 15 residues long. The V and J ends lost 5 bases and 6 bases, in that order; junction bases with no gene match: 9. CDR1 is MNHEY and CDR2 is SVGAGI in the germline V gene.

CDR3 sequence: CAWSGGAGSYEQYF. The CDR3 coding sequence is TGTGCCTGGAGTGGAGGAGCGGGGTCCTACGAGCAGTACTTC. The chain employs TRBV30 and TRBJ2-7, with TRBD2 matching 7 bases. Unmatched junction bases numbered 4, after V lost 1 base and J lost 1 base. CDR1 is GTSNPN, CDR2 SVGIG, per germline (reference sequence). CDR3 length: 14 amino acids.

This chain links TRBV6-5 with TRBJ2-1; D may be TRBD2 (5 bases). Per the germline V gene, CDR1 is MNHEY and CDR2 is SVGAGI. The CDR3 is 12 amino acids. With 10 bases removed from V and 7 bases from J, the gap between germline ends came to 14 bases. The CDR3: CATLGVGNEQFF. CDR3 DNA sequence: TGTGCCACACTCGGGGTAGGGAATGAGCAGTTCTTC.

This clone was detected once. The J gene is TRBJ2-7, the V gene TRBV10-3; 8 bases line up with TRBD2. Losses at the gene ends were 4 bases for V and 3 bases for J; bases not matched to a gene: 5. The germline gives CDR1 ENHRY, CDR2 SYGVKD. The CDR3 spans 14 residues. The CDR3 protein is CAISGGLDIYEQYF. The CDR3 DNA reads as TGTGCCATCAGTGGGGGACTAGACATCTACGAGCAGTACTTC.

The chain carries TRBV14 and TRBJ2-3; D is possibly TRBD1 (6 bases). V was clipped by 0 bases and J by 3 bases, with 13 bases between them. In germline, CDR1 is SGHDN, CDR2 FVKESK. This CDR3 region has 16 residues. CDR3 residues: CASSQDLGRGTDTQYF. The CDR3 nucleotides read TGTGCCAGCAGCCAAGATCTAGGCAGGGGAACAGATACGCAGTATTTT.

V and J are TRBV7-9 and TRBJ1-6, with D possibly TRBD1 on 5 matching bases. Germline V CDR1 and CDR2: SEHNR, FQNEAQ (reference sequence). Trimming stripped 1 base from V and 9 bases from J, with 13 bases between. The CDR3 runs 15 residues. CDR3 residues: CASSLGDSRSSPLHF. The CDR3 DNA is TGTGCCAGCAGCTTAGGCGACAGCCGGAGTTCACCCCTCCACTTT.

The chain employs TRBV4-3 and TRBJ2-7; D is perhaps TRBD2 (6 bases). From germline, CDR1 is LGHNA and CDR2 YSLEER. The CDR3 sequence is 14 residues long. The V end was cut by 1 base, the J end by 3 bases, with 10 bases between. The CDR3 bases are TGCGCCAGCAGCCAAGGCGGGGACCGCTACGAGCAGTACTTC. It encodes CASSQGGDRYEQYF.

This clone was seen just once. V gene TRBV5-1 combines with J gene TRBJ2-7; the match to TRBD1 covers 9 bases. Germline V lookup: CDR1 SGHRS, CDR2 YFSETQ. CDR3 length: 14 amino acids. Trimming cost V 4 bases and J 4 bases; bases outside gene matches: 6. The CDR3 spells CASSPGTGPYEQYF. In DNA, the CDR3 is TGCGCCAGCAGCCCAGGGACAGGGCCATACGAGCAGTACTTC.

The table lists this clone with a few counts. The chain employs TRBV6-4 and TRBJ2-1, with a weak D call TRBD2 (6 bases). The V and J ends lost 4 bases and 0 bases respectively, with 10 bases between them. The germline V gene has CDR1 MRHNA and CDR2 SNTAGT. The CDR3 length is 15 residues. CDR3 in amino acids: CASSGSGDSYNEQFF. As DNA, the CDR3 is TGTGCCAGCAGTGGTTCGGGGGACTCCTACAATGAGCAGTTCTTC.

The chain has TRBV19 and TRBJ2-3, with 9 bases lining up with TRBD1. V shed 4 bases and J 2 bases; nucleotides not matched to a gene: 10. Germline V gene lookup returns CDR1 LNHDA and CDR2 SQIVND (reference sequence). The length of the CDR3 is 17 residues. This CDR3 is CASSSQAGTGITDTQYF. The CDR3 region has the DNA TGTGCCAGTAGTAGTCAAGCCGGGACAGGGATCACAGATACGCAGTATTTT.

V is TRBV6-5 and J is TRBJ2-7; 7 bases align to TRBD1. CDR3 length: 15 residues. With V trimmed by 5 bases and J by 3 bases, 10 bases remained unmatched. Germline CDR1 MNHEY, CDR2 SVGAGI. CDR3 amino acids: CASSMPGQRFYEQYF. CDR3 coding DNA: TGTGCCAGCAGTATGCCGGGACAGAGGTTCTACGAGCAGTACTTC.

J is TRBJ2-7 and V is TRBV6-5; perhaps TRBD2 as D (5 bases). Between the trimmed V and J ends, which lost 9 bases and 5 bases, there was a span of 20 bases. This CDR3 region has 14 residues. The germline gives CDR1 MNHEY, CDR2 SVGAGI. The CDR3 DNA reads TGTGCCAGTAAAAGAGGACTTAGCCTAGACGAGCAGTACTTC. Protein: CASKRGLSLDEQYF.

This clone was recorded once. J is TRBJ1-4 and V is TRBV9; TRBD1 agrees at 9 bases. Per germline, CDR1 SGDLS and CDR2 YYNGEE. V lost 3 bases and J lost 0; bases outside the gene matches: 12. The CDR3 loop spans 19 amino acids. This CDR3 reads CASSAKDRGPYATNEKLFF. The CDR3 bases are TGTGCCAGCAGCGCTAAGGACAGGGGCCCTTACGCAACTAATGAAAAACTGTTTTTT. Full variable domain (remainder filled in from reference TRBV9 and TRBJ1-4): DSGVTQTPKHLITATGQRVTLRCSPRSGDLSVYWYQQSLDQGLQFLIQYYNGEERAKGNILERFSAQQFPDLHSELNLSSLELGDSALYFCASSAKDRGPYATNEKLFFGSGTQLSVL.

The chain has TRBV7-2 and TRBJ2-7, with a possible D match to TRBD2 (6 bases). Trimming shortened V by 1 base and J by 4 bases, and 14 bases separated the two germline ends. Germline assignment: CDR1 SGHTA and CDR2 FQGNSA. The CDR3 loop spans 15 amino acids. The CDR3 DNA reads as TGTGCCAGCAGCTTAGATCCGGGACGGGAGTACGAGCAGTACTTC. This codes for CASSLDPGREYEQYF.

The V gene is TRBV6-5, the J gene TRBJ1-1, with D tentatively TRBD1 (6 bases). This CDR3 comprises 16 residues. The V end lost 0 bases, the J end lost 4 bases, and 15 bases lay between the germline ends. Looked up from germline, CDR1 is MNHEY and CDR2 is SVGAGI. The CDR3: CASSYSNQGMGTEAFF. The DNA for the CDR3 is TGTGCCAGCAGTTACTCCAACCAGGGGATGGGCACTGAAGCTTTCTTT.

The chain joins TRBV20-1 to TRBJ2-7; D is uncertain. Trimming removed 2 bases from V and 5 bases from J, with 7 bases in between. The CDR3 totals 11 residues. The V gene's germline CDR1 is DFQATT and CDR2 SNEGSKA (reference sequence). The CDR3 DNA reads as TGCAGTGCTAGATTCGCGGACGAGCAGTACTTC. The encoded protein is CSARFADEQYF.

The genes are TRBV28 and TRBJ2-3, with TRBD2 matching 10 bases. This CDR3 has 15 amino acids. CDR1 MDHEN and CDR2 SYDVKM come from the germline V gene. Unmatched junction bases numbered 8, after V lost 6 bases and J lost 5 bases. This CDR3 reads CASSYSPSGRDTQYF. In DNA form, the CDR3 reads TGTGCCAGCAGCTACTCCCCTAGCGGGAGAGATACGCAGTATTTT.

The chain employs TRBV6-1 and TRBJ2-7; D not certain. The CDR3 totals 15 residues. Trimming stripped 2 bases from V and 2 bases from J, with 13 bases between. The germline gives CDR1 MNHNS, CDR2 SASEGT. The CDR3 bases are TGTGCCAGCAGTGAATCCGGCCGACTTACCTACGAGCAGTACTTC. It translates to CASSESGRLTYEQYF.

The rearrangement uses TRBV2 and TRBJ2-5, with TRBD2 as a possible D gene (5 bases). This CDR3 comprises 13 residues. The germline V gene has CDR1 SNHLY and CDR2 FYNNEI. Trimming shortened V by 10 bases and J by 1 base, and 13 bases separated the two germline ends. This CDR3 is CATHEGIQETQYF. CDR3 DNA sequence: TGTGCCACCCATGAGGGCATCCAAGAGACCCAGTACTTC. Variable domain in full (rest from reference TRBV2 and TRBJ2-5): EPEVTQTPSHQVTQMGQEVILRCVPISNHLYFYWYRQILGQKVEFLVSFYNNEISEKSEIFDDQFSVERPDGSNFTLKIRSTKLEDSAMYFCATHEGIQETQYFGPGTRLLVL.

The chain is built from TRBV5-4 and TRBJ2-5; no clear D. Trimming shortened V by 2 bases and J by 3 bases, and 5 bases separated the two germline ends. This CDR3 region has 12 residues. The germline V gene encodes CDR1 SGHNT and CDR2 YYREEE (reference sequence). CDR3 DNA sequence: TGTGCCAGCAGCTTAGTAGAAGAGACCCAGTACTTC. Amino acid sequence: CASSLVEETQYF.

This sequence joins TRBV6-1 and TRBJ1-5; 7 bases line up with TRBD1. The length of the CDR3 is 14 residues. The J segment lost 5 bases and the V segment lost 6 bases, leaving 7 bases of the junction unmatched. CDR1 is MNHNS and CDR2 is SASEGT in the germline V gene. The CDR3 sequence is CASRQGPRDQPQHF. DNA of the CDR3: TGTGCCAGCAGACAGGGGCCACGGGATCAGCCCCAGCATTTT.

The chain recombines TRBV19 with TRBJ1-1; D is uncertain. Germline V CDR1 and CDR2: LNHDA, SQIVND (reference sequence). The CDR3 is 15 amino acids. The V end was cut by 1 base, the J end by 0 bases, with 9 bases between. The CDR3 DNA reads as TGTGCCAGTAGTATAGCCAGGCCCATGAACACTGAAGCTTTCTTT. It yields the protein CASSIARPMNTEAFF.

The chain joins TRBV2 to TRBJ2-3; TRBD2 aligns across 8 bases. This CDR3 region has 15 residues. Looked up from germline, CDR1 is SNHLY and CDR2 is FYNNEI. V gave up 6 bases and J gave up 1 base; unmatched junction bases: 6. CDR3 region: CASRMGSGGTDTQYF. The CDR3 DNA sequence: TGTGCCAGCAGGATGGGTAGCGGGGGCACAGATACGCAGTATTTT.

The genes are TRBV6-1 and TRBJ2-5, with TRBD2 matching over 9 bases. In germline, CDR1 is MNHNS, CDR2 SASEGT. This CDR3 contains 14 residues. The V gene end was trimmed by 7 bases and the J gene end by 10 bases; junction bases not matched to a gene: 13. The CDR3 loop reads CASILTVAGEVQYF. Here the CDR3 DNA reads TGTGCCAGCATCCTGACCGTAGCGGGAGAAGTCCAGTACTTC.